This T cell receptor (beta chain) was identified in a study of neurological immune-mediated disorders. Study outcomes and limitations: On phylogenetic grouping, the repertoires of 18 of 34 multiple sclerosis patients fell within one related-CDR3 cluster, constituting a possible signature. No sharing of CDR3 amino acid sequences was observed among expanded clones across subjects, suggesting private repertoires in all groups.

This clonotype was counted ten times or more. Its antigen is unidentified. It was by 5'RACE with 10-nucleotide random UMIs that the cDNA was made. TCRdb fed the 5' RACE reads into MiXCR, producing one record per CDR3 protein. The sample shows about 78,000 distinct CDR3 sequences, 4% to 6% of them seen only once. Sequenced: PBMCs. The receptor was isolated from a woman aged 25 to 39 with multiple sclerosis.

Here the CDR3 DNA reads TGTGCCAGCAGCGGGGGGGGAGAGACCCAGTACTTC. Translating it yields CASSGGGETQYF. The rearrangement links TRBV5-5 to TRBJ2-5, with 7 positions matching TRBD2. From germline, CDR1 is SGHKS and CDR2 YYEKEE (reference sequence). V lost 4 bases to trimming and J lost 4 bases; unmatched junction nucleotides: 1. This CDR3 is built from 12 residues.